The rows below give T cell receptor beta chains drawn from one sample of a study of control samples from healthy donors and cancer patients. Data came from immunoSEQ multiplex PCR; TCRdb stores just in-frame clones and leaves some out. The repertoire consists of about 90,000 clones, with over 85% occurring once and the leading ten covering about 1.5%. The sequencing sample was made of blood. All receptors derive from a woman in her 30s in good health. Both conserved end residues are part of each CDR3. The listing skips clone size in some rows; elsewhere it reads once, few, many or a size class.

>TRBV6-5|TRBJ2-3|15|-
CASSYSFGSTDTQYF
>TRBV28|TRBJ1-1|14|once
CASTVGTGRTEAFF
>TRBV2|TRBJ2-6|16|-
CASSPQGVGGANVLTF
>TRBV2|TRBJ2-5|16|-
CASTEQGGLGLETQYF
>TRBV27|TRBJ1-6|15|-
CASSLQSDRGSPLHF
>TRBV19|TRBJ1-3|14|-
CASMTAYSGNTIYF
>TRBV10-2|TRBJ2-1|15|-
CASSQTSGGKNEQFF
>TRBV7-8|TRBJ1-5|16|-
CASSHRGLWSNQPQHF
>TRBV18|TRBJ1-1|13|-
CASSPPVRSEAFF
>TRBV6-5|TRBJ2-7|16|-
CASSYSQGGGPYEQYF
>TRBV6-4|TRBJ1-1|14|-
CASIQGAGYTEAFF
>TRBV6-5|TRBJ2-1|15|-
CAKGPRDSSYNEQFF
>TRBV24-1|TRBJ1-5|14|-
CATSAKGGNQPQHF
>TRBV7-2|TRBJ1-3|15|-
CASTLDRASGNTIYF
>TRBV5-1|TRBJ1-1|17|-
CASGLRQGEKGGTEAFF
>TRBV29-1|TRBJ1-1|14|-
CSAGWDLKNTEAFF
>TRBV6-5|TRBJ2-7|14|-
CASSPGTGRDEQYF
>TRBV6-1|TRBJ1-6|16|-
CASSESSPGYNSPLHF
>TRBV6-5|TRBJ1-1|16|-
CASSYPQRQGYTEAFF
>TRBV3-1/TRBV3-2|TRBJ2-5|17|once
CASSQDRSGIGGETQYF
>TRBV19|TRBJ2-2|16|-
CASSIAPGTNTGELFF
>TRBV6-5|TRBJ1-6|13|few
CASRDRGNSPLHF
>TRBV2|TRBJ1-3|16|-
CASSEVGQAAGNTIYF
>TRBV5-4|TRBJ1-3|14|once
CASSPDRGGNTIYF
>TRBV24-1|TRBJ2-6|13|-
CATSQSGANVLTF
>TRBV7-6|TRBJ1-6|16|-
CASSLLGQGIDSPLHF
>TRBV4-2|TRBJ2-2|12|-
CASSHVTGELFF
>TRBV24-1|TRBJ2-5|14|-
CATSDFTKQETQYF
>TRBV7-2|TRBJ1-5|14|-
CASSLSGTDQPQHF
>TRBV6-1|TRBJ1-1|15|-
CASSELDRRNTEAFF
>TRBV5-4|TRBJ2-3|16|-
CASSPQLAGGADTQYF
>TRBV5-1|TRBJ2-7|15|-
CASNRDSPNPYEQYF
>TRBV28|TRBJ1-2|13|-
CASSSERPNGYTF
>TRBV5-1|TRBJ1-1|14|-
CASSTVTENTEAFF
>TRBV15|TRBJ1-1|12|-
CATSSEYGEAFF
>TRBV21-1|TRBJ1-1|16|-
CASRHILYTIRTEAFF
>TRBV7-9|TRBJ1-1|10|-
CASGNTEAFF
>TRBV24-1|TRBJ2-7|17|-
CATSGKTLFWDTYEQYF
>TRBV5-6|TRBJ1-1|16|-
CASSSLRTGGGTEAFF
>TRBV7-2|TRBJ2-2|14|-
CASRPAVNTGELFF
>TRBV7-2|TRBJ1-2|13|-
CASSSIGGHGYTF
>TRBV15|TRBJ2-1|17|-
CATSSGGIQGAYNEQFF
>TRBV12-3/TRBV12-4|TRBJ1-5|13|-
CASSLREVQPQHF
>TRBV7-9|TRBJ1-1|12|-
CASSLLGTEAFF
>TRBV5-1|TRBJ1-5|15|-
CASSLDGNPNQPQHF
>TRBV4-1|TRBJ1-1|13|-
CASSQDALAEAFF
>TRBV6-1|TRBJ1-6|13|-
CASSERDRMPLHF
>TRBV4-1|TRBJ2-7|14|-
CASSQGDRDYEQYF